The following is a T cell receptor (beta chain) sequence with its context. Germline values: CDR1 MNHNS, CDR2 SASEGT. The length of the CDR3 is 14 residues. Trimming cost V 6 bases and J 2 bases, with 14 bases left between them. The data belong to a study of low-dose radiotherapy and immunotherapy resistance in tumors. Study context: The fractionation for Cohort 1 was 0.5 Gy per fraction every 2 weeks, totaling 6.5 Gy. Every six weeks patients received intravenous ipilimumab 1 mg/kg, and every two weeks they received intravenous nivolumab 240 mg.

The therapy administered to donors comprised nivolumab, ipilimumab, aspirin, low-dose cyclophosphamide and low-dose radiotherapy. Eligibility was restricted to patients presenting with advanced solid tumors that lacked tumor-infiltrating lymphocytes. cDNA synthesis used a TRAV/TRBV-specific primer set for both chains. With a constant-region primer and a V-primer adapter, TCRs were subjected to 20 PCR cycles of amplification. MiXCR, run by TCRdb on the reads, gives a single entry per CDR3 protein. The repertoire holds about 12,000 distinct CDR3 sequences, with under 85% as singletons. The J gene is TRBJ2-7, the V gene TRBV6-1; D may be TRBD1 or TRBD2 (5 bases each). This TCR was recovered from a human donor with advanced metastatic prostate, ovarian, gallbladder or colorectal cancer (not recorded which). This table probably holds off-target reads from a library built for another chain. CDR3 residues: CASRTTGLAYEQYF. CDR3 coding DNA: TGTGCCAGCAGGACTACAGGATTAGCCTACGAGCAGTACTTC.